Only a few counts were recorded for the clone carrying this T cell receptor beta chain. The source of the sample is a study of T cells in Graves' hyperthyroidism and ophthalmopathy. Per the germline V gene, CDR1 is MNHEY and CDR2 is SVGAGI. The CDR3 spans 17 residues. The V and J ends lost 2 bases and 4 bases, in that order; junction bases with no gene match: 14. RNA transcripts gave rise to amplified TCR beta CDR3 regions. The HTBI set primed first-round TCR CDR3 RT-PCR. Using its own MiXCR run on the multiplex PCR reads, TCRdb lists one record per CDR3 protein. The table shows about 720,000 distinct CDR3 sequences, with over 15% occurring only once. Together with thyroid ultrasound, orbital computed tomography, serum thyroxine and TRAb, clinical symptoms were used for diagnoses.

The material sequenced was blood. J is TRBJ2-7 and V is TRBV6-5; 7 bases map to TRBD1. This receptor was taken from a young man with Graves' hyperthyroidism. For the CDR3, the DNA is TGTGCCAGCAGTTACGCCAGGACAGGATCCAGGGATTACGAGCAGTACTTC. Translating gives CASSYARTGSRDYEQYF.